The source of this T cell receptor (beta chain) is a study of CD8+ T cells in alopecia areata. Study background: Tofacitinib therapy took 6 to 18 months; 6 months off drug came after. The percentage of affected scalp area served as the score of severity for treated patients.

RNA was isolated and reverse transcribed to cDNA, the sequencing template. TCRdb keeps only in-frame clones here, not all; method: immunoSEQ multiplex PCR. The sample contains about 200,000 clones, more than 50% of which appear only once. Treatment given: oral pan-JAK inhibitor, 5-10 mg twice daily. Individuals with alopecia areata gave both lesional scalp punch biopsies and peripheral blood for collection. PBMCs provided sorted CD4+ and CD8+ T cells. Germline V gene sequence: CDR1 SNHLY, CDR2 FYNNEI. The CDR3 spans 14 residues. Trimming removed 2 bases at V and 0 bases at J, with 7 bases between. V and J are TRBV2 and TRBJ1-2; no definite D call. This clonotype was obtained from a human donor with alopecia areata. The input for sequencing was CD4+ T cells sorted from blood, taken at week 24, from a patient treated with tofacitinib. CDR3 amino acids: CASSERGSNYGYTF. The CDR3 coding sequence is TGTGCCAGCAGTGAACGTGGATCTAACTATGGCTACACCTTC.